The 14 T cell receptor beta chains below were found in one sample sequenced in a study of read filtering for tumor transcriptome and immune sequencing (dated by TCRdb to about 2020). Sequencing used an Illumina HiSeq 4000. Starting from roughly 410 ng RNA, TCR libraries were constructed with the Immunoverse kit using molecular barcoded adaptors that cover the alpha/delta and beta/gamma chains. TCRdb ran its own pipeline on the public reads, namely fastp trimming at Q25 and MiXCR clone calling, and kept in-frame beta chains. Every distinct CDR3 protein forms one entry, paired with its most common genes and DNA. The sample has about 38,000 distinct CDR3 sequences on record, about an eighth of them singletons. The ten largest account for around 26% of the sample. The specimen sequenced was a population of CD138-negative cells sorted from bone marrow. The cell subset or site label, as the study defines it: bone marrow mononuclear cells depleted of CD138+ plasma/myeloma cells by negative magnetic selection. The receptors here all came from a donor at least 40 years old with multiple myeloma.

The chain is built from TRBV12-3 or TRBV12-4 and TRBJ2-1, with TRBD2 matching 8 bases. This CDR3 contains 15 residues. Trimming removed 7 bases from V and 0 bases from J; junction bases left unmatched: 5. The DNA of the CDR3 is TGTGCCAGCATTAGCGGGGCGGACTCCTACAATGAGCAGTTCTTC. Its translation: CASISGADSYNEQFF.

The chain joins TRBV7-9 to TRBJ2-2; D is perhaps TRBD2 (5 bases). The CDR3 covers 13 residues. Germline V gene sequence: CDR1 SEHNR, CDR2 FQNEAQ (reference sequence). V was pared by 3 bases and J by 6 bases, with 8 bases between. The CDR3 region is CASSLAGPGELFF. CDR3 DNA sequence: TGTGCCAGCAGCTTGGCGGGCCCCGGGGAGCTGTTTTTT.

In its sample, this clonotype was seen many times. J is TRBJ2-1 and V is TRBV29-1, with 12 positions matching TRBD2. Trimming cost V 1 base and J 5 bases; bases outside gene matches: 6. CDR3 length: 16 amino acids. Germline loops: CDR1 SQVTM, CDR2 ANQGSEA. The CDR3 coding sequence is TGCAGCGTTGAAGGGACCCGACTAGCGGGGGACAATGAGCAGTTCTTC. It codes for CSVEGTRLAGDNEQFF.

This clonotype was found many times. V gene TRBV28 combines with J gene TRBJ2-4; the match to TRBD1 covers 9 bases. The CDR3 loop spans 16 amino acids. Germline CDR1 and CDR2: MDHEN and SYDVKM. V was pared by 4 bases and J by 1 base, with 5 bases of the junction left unmatched. In DNA form, the CDR3 reads TGTGCCAGCAGTTCCACAGGGGGCGGTGCCAAAAACATTCAGTACTTC. Translated, it gives CASSSTGGGAKNIQYF.

This clonotype was counted many times. CDR3 loop: CSANSGGAYNEQFF. CDR3 sequence (DNA): TGCAGTGCTAATAGCGGAGGGGCCTACAATGAGCAGTTCTTC. This chain connects TRBV20-1 to TRBJ2-1, with D tentatively TRBD2 (6 bases). The germline CDR1 and CDR2 sequences are DFQATT and SNEGSKA (reference sequence). Deletions cut 4 bases from V and 2 bases from J, with 12 bases between. The CDR3 consists of 14 residues.

This clonotype was counted ten times or more. The gene calls are TRBV25-1 and TRBJ2-7, with 10 bases fitting TRBD2. After removal of 6 bases from V and 1 base from J, the junction contained 12 bases not matched to a gene. Germline V gene sequence: CDR1 MGHDK, CDR2 SYGVNS. CDR3 length: 17 residues. The CDR3 region is CASRPKNLAGDSYEQYF. CDR3 nucleotides: TGTGCCAGCAGACCAAAGAATCTAGCGGGAGATTCCTACGAGCAGTACTTC.

Note on this clonotype: One junction end disagrees with the germline gene, perhaps due to a read error. The CDR3 spells CACSLSQISYEQYF. The CDR3 DNA is TGTGCCTGCAGCTTATCGCAGATCTCCTACGAGCAGTACTTC. The rearrangement links TRBV7-9 to TRBJ2-7; no reliable D call. Germline V gene lookup returns CDR1 SEHNR and CDR2 FQNEAQ (reference sequence). CDR3 size: 14 residues. Supplemented by reference TRBV7-9 and TRBJ2-7, the full variable domain reads DTGVSQNPRHKITKRGQNVTFRCDPISEHNRLYWYRQTLGQGPEFLTYFQNEAQLEKSRLLSDRFSAERPKGSFSTLEIQRTEQGDSAMYLCACSLSQISYEQYFGPGTRLTVT.

This clonotype was recorded at least ten times. The CDR3 is CASKGLLGEQFF. The CDR3 region has the DNA TGCGCCAGCAAAGGGCTTCTGGGCGAGCAGTTCTTC. This chain joins TRBV5-1 and TRBJ2-1, with D uncertain. V lost 6 bases and J 10 bases, leaving 14 bases between the germline ends. The CDR3 spans 12 residues. The germline V gene encodes CDR1 SGHRS and CDR2 YFSETQ.

The gene calls are TRBV20-1 and TRBJ2-7; D tentatively reads TRBD1 or TRBD2 (6 bases each). Looked up from germline, CDR1 is DFQATT and CDR2 is SNEGSKA (reference sequence). Trimming pared 0 bases from V and 4 bases from J, leaving 13 bases between. This CDR3 is built from 14 residues. In DNA, the CDR3 is TGCAGTGCTAGAGAGGGGGGCGGAAATTACGAGCAGTACTTC. Translated: CSAREGGGNYEQYF.

This clonotype was detected many times. This chain links TRBV6-1 with TRBJ2-2; tentative D call: TRBD1 (5 bases). The CDR3 contains 14 residues. In germline, CDR1 is MNHNS, CDR2 SASEGT. Trimming cost V 1 base and J 13 bases, with 16 bases left between them. Written as DNA, the CDR3 is TGTGCCAGCAGTGAAGTGGGCCTATCAAGGGGGCTGTTTTTT. It translates to CASSEVGLSRGLFF.

With regard to this clonotype: One base away lies a much larger clone, so this may be a sequencing read error. The J gene is TRBJ2-3, the V gene TRBV28, with D unclear. Germline lookup yields CDR1 MDHEN and CDR2 SYDVKM. This CDR3 comprises 13 residues. Here the CDR3 reads CASSLWSADTQCF. Here the CDR3 DNA reads TGTGCCAGCAGTTTATGGAGCGCGGATACGCAGTGTTTT.

The J gene is TRBJ2-1, the V gene TRBV14; no clear D. This CDR3 is built from 15 residues. The V gene's germline CDR1 is SGHDN and CDR2 FVKESK. Trimming removed 4 bases from V and 8 bases from J, with 18 bases in between. The CDR3 protein is CASSPPRSTLHEQFF. The DNA for the CDR3 is TGTGCCAGCAGCCCTCCAAGGAGCACCCTACATGAGCAGTTCTTC.

This clonotype was picked up many times. DNA for the CDR3: TGTGCCAGCAGACTAGCGGGAGCCTTCTACGAGCAGTACTTC. The encoded protein is CASRLAGAFYEQYF. The genes are TRBV6-6 and TRBJ2-7; 11 nucleotides align to TRBD2. Germline CDR1 MNHNY, CDR2 SVGAGI (reference sequence). This CDR3 is 14 amino acids long. V dropped 6 bases and J dropped 3; count of bases not matched to a gene: 4.

This clonotype was seen only a few times. The J gene is TRBJ2-1, the V gene TRBV6-5; TRBD2 matches at 7 bases. The CDR3 runs 15 residues. After removal of 1 base from V and 5 bases from J, the junction contained 5 bases not matched to a gene. Germline V CDR1 and CDR2: MNHEY, SVGAGI. CDR3 coding DNA: TGTGCCAGCAGTTACTACCAAGGGAGGGACAATGAGCAGTTCTTC. It translates to CASSYYQGRDNEQFF.